These 32 T cell receptor beta chains share one sample of origin, sequenced in a study of GPR56 and killer-like receptors on CD4 memory cells. TCRdb re-called the reads; one entry per CDR3 protein, DNA not given. In total, the table holds roughly 2,000 distinct CDR3 sequences. FACS enrichment separated five CD4+ populations based on killer cell lectin-like receptor and GPR56 expression. The material sequenced was memory CD4+ T cells from blood. The receptors stem from a human donor in good health.

Its frequency marks this clonotype as large. This chain uses TRBV24-1 with TRBJ2-3; the TCRdb D gene call, TRBD1, has no DNA to confirm it. The length of the CDR3 is 17 residues. Germline CDR1 is KGHDR and CDR2 is SFDVKD. The CDR3 spells CATSDPTGGVGTDTQYF.

This chain connects TRBV6-1 to TRBJ2-3. There are 11 residues in the CDR3. CDR1 is MNHNS and CDR2 is SASEGT in the germline V gene. This CDR3 is CASGVADTQYF.

V gene TRBV9 combines with J gene TRBJ2-1; TCRdb outputs TRBD2, but without DNA this stays unchecked. The CDR3 loop spans 17 amino acids. Germline-derived CDR1 and CDR2 are SGDLS and YYNGEE. The CDR3 spells CASSVGPIGVSHNEQFF.

This chain uses TRBV6-2 or TRBV6-3 with TRBJ1-2; TCRdb picks TRBD1, but there is no DNA to check that call. The V gene's germline CDR1 is MNHEY and CDR2 SVGEGT. This CDR3 has 15 residues. The CDR3 loop reads CASSSGTGSNYGYTF.

The chain uses TRBV29-1 and TRBJ2-7; the D gene TCRdb calls, TRBD1, cannot be checked with no DNA. CDR3 length equals 13 residues. Germline CDR1 and CDR2: SQVTM and ANQGSEA. CDR3 protein: CSVHGQGVYEQYF.

By frequency, this clonotype registers large (0.1 to 1%). The chain recombines TRBV6-6 with TRBJ1-5; lacking DNA, the TRBD1 call made by TCRdb goes unchecked. The CDR3 is 16 amino acids. Germline values: CDR1 MNHNY, CDR2 SVGAGI (reference sequence). The CDR3 here is CASTKPWAGDNQPQHF.

The CDR3 protein is CASSWGLAGGRLFQETQYF. This sequence joins TRBV19 and TRBJ2-5; TCRdb returns TRBD2, unconfirmable since there is no DNA. Per the germline V gene, CDR1 is LNHDA and CDR2 is SQIVND (reference sequence). The CDR3 sequence is 19 residues long.

The CDR3 protein is CASSWREGGWRQETQYF. The chain couples TRBV5-4 to TRBJ2-5; without DNA, the TCRdb call of TRBD2 cannot be checked. CDR1 and CDR2 from the germline V gene are SGHNT and YYREEE (reference sequence). The CDR3 extends over 17 amino acids.

The chain is built from TRBV10-3 and TRBJ2-1; with no DNA, the TCRdb D assignment of TRBD2 cannot be verified. The CDR3 totals 16 residues. Germline CDR1 ENHRY, CDR2 SYGVKD. This chain's CDR3 is CAISESLAGGPVEQYF.

Judged by frequency, this clonotype is medium-sized (0.01 to 0.1%). This rearrangement joins TRBV27 to TRBJ2-7. Per the germline V gene, CDR1 is MNHEY and CDR2 is SMNVEV (reference sequence). The CDR3 has 14 residues. This chain's CDR3 is CASSPTQGPYEQYF.

Its frequency marks this clonotype as medium-sized. The chain uses TRBV7-9 and TRBJ2-1. The germline CDR1 and CDR2 sequences are SEHNR and FQNEAQ (reference sequence). The CDR3 is 14 residues long. CDR3 residues: CASSLAMTGNEQFF.

Measured by frequency, this clonotype is medium-sized. The chain couples TRBV6-6 to TRBJ2-7; the TCRdb D gene call, TRBD1, has no DNA to confirm it. Germline CDR1 MNHNY, CDR2 SVGAGI (reference sequence). The CDR3 sequence is 13 residues long. The CDR3 spells CASSHNLGGEQYF.

The genes are TRBV7-2 and TRBJ2-3; the D call of TRBD1 rests on TCRdb alone, since no DNA is present to check it. This CDR3 spans 16 amino acids. CDR1 and CDR2 from the germline V gene are SGHTA and FQGNSA. The chain's CDR3 is CASSQEVGGLGYTQYF.

This clonotype shows up as medium-sized by frequency. The gene calls are TRBV7-9 and TRBJ2-5; the TCRdb D gene call, TRBD2, has no DNA to confirm it. The CDR3 has 14 residues. Germline V gives CDR1 SEHNR, CDR2 FQNEAQ (reference sequence). CDR3 protein: CASSLARGGETQYF.

Frequency places this clonotype as large. This rearrangement joins TRBV19 to TRBJ2-2; TCRdb reports TRBD1, a call that lacks DNA to check it against. Germline CDR1 reads LNHDA; CDR2 reads SQIVND (reference sequence). This CDR3 is built from 16 residues. This chain's CDR3 is CASSIGTGTNTGELFF.

The rearrangement uses TRBV9 and TRBJ1-1. Germline V gives CDR1 SGDLS, CDR2 YYNGEE. This CDR3 has 16 residues. CDR3: CASSVVPDLMNTEAFF.

The chain is built from TRBV5-5 and TRBJ2-5. The CDR3 sequence is 14 residues long. CDR1 is SGHKS and CDR2 is YYEKEE in the germline V gene (reference sequence). The CDR3 sequence: CASSGAGQMATQYF.

This clonotype is identified as large from frequency. This sequence joins TRBV29-1 and TRBJ1-2; TCRdb names TRBD1, which stays unverified in the absence of DNA. Germline CDR1 reads SQVTM; CDR2 reads ANQGSEA. The CDR3 is 12 residues long. The CDR3 sequence is CSSRVPDDGYTF.

This clonotype is identified as large (0.1 to 1%) from frequency. The V and J genes are TRBV6-2 or TRBV6-3 and TRBJ1-1; without DNA, the TCRdb call of TRBD1 cannot be checked. The length of the CDR3 is 12 residues. CDR1 is MNHEY, CDR2 SVGEGT, per germline. CDR3 in amino acids: CASSFPRGKAFF.

V usage is TRBV12-3 or TRBV12-4 and J usage is TRBJ2-7; TCRdb's D gene call, TRBD1, goes unchecked for lack of DNA. CDR3 length: 14 residues. CDR3: CASSYRGSSYEQYF.

This clonotype is identified as medium-sized from frequency. The J gene is TRBJ2-3, the V gene TRBV7-9; TCRdb proposes TRBD2, but this gene call is untestable without DNA. Germline values: CDR1 SEHNR, CDR2 FQNEAQ (reference sequence). CDR3 length: 19 amino acids. CDR3 loop: CASSERRLAGGKLTDTQYF.

This clonotype is large by frequency. The V and J genes are TRBV7-2 and TRBJ2-3; TCRdb gives TRBD1 as the D gene, but with no DNA this cannot be confirmed. Germline CDR1 reads SGHTA; CDR2 reads FQGNSA. This CDR3 region has 17 residues. The CDR3 loop is CASSQEVGGLGVDTQYF.

This clonotype counts as medium-sized by frequency. CDR3 amino acids: CASSINRQRPGNTIYF. The V call is TRBV19, the J call TRBJ1-3. Germline-derived CDR1 and CDR2 are LNHDA and SQIVND (reference sequence). The CDR3 has 16 amino acids.

This clonotype ranks as large in terms of frequency. This chain joins TRBV6-6 and TRBJ2-1; the D call of TRBD2 rests on TCRdb alone, since no DNA is present to check it. The CDR3 is made up of 16 amino acids. CDR1 and CDR2 (germline): MNHNY, SVGAGI (reference sequence). Here the CDR3 reads CASSLGLAGGYNEQFF.

This clonotype is medium-sized by frequency. The chain is built from TRBV27 and TRBJ2-2; TCRdb calls TRBD1, which cannot be checked without DNA. CDR1 and CDR2 from the germline V gene are MNHEY and SMNVEV (reference sequence). There are 14 residues in the CDR3. CDR3 residues: CASSSGTNTGELFF.

This clonotype ranks as medium-sized (0.01 to 0.1%) in terms of frequency. The chain employs TRBV7-2 and TRBJ2-3; the D gene TCRdb calls, TRBD2, cannot be checked with no DNA. The CDR3 extends over 18 amino acids. In germline, CDR1 is SGHTA, CDR2 FQGNSA. The CDR3 region is CASSLAGSGGAWTDTQYF. Looking up the rest from reference TRBV7-2 and TRBJ2-3 gives the full variable domain: GAGVSQSPSNKVTEKGKDVELRCDPISGHTALYWYRQSLGQGLEFLIYFQGNSAPDKSGLPSDRFSAERTGGSVSTLTIQRTQQEDSAVYLCASSLAGSGGAWTDTQYFGPGTRLTVL.

Frequency places this clonotype as medium-sized. J is TRBJ2-6 and V is TRBV7-2; lacking DNA, the TRBD2 call made by TCRdb goes unchecked. The CDR3 runs 18 residues. Germline V gene sequence: CDR1 SGHTA, CDR2 FQGNSA. The CDR3 protein is CASSLVASGALGANVLTF.

The chain couples TRBV5-4 to TRBJ2-1; TCRdb's D call of TRBD1 is untestable without DNA. Germline V gene lookup returns CDR1 SGHNT and CDR2 YYREEE (reference sequence). The CDR3 covers 16 residues. CDR3 residues: CASSARGAGGIDEQFF.

The V gene is TRBV20-1, the J gene TRBJ2-1; the TCRdb D gene call, TRBD2, has no DNA to confirm it. CDR1 DFQATT and CDR2 SNEGSKA come from the germline V gene (reference sequence). This CDR3 spans 17 amino acids. CDR3 sequence reads: CSARDWRGGGAFGEQFF.

V and J are TRBV11-2 and TRBJ2-1; TCRdb outputs TRBD2, but without DNA this stays unchecked. The CDR3 runs to 16 residues. The V gene's germline CDR1 is SGHAT and CDR2 FQNNGV. CDR3 loop: CASSLTSDSSYNEQFF.

V usage is TRBV20-1 and J usage is TRBJ2-3; the TCRdb call, TRBD1, lacks DNA for checking. This CDR3 region has 16 residues. CDR1 DFQATT and CDR2 SNEGSKA come from the germline V gene (reference sequence). CDR3 loop: CSARDPRGGGIGTQYF.

In terms of frequency, this clonotype is medium-sized (0.01 to 0.1%). CDR3 sequence: CASSLGRGSNSPLHF. The V and J genes are TRBV11-1 and TRBJ1-6; with no DNA, the TCRdb D assignment of TRBD1 cannot be verified. This CDR3 has 15 residues. The germline V gene encodes CDR1 SGHAT and CDR2 FQDESV (reference sequence).